This T cell receptor beta chain originates from a study of blood T cell repertoires in COVID-19. Germline trimming cut 5 bases from V and 5 bases from J; bases unmatched to any gene: 6. CDR3 size: 15 residues. The germline gives CDR1 MNHEY, CDR2 SVGAGI. Only in-frame clones appear in the TCRdb table, and some are missing; sequencing was by immunoSEQ multiplex PCR. Here the sample spans under 150,000 clones, under 85% being singletons. The sequence came from a woman older than 75 in a cohort sampled during active or convalescent COVID-19. Sequenced input: peripheral blood. This chain connects TRBV6-5 to TRBJ1-2; TRBD1 matches 12 bases. This CDR3 reads CASSRDRGLSYGYTF. The CDR3 bases are TGTGCCAGCAGTAGGGACAGGGGGCTTTCATATGGCTACACCTTC.